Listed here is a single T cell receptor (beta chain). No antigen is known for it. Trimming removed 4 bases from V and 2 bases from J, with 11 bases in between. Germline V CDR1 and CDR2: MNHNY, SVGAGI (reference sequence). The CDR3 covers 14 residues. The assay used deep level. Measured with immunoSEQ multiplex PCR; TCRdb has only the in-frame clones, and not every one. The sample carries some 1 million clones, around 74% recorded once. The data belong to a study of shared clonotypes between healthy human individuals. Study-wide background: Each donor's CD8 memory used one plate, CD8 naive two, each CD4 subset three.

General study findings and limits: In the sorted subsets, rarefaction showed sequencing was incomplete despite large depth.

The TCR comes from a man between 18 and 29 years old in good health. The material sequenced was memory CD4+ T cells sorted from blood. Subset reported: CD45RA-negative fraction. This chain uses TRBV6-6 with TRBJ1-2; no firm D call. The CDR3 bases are TGTGCCAGCAGTTCGGTCCAGGAGAACTATGGCTACACCTTC. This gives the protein CASSSVQENYGYTF.